A single sample gave rise to the 26 T cell receptor beta chains below, sequenced in a study of shared clonotypes between healthy human individuals. Sequencing used immunoSEQ multiplex PCR; TCRdb keeps in-frame clones, though not all of them. The data show under 2.5 million clones, with around 92% seen just once and 0.37% held by the top ten. The specimen sequenced was naive CD4+ T cells from PBMCs. Subset specified: CD45RA+ positively selected. The receptors originated from a man between 18 and 29 years old in good health. Some clones in this sample may be carry-over from other donors' samples.

The chain links TRBV30 to TRBJ2-3, with D maybe TRBD1 (6 bases). Trimming took 7 bases from V and 3 from J, leaving 17 bases between them. CDR3 size: 14 residues. Germline values: CDR1 GTSNPN, CDR2 SVGIG (reference sequence). The CDR3 bases are TGTGCCTCCCGGAACAGGGATCAAACAGATACGCAGTATTTT. The encoded protein is CASRNRDQTDTQYF. Using reference TRBV30 and TRBJ2-3 for the parts outside the CDR3, the full variable domain is SQTIHQWPATLVQPVGSPLSLECTVEGTSNPNLYWYRQAAGRGLQLLFYSVGIGQISSEVPQNLSASRPQDRQFILSSKKLLLSDSGFYLCASRNRDQTDTQYFGPGTRLTVL.

The chain has TRBV10-3 and TRBJ1-3; D not resolved. The CDR3 is made up of 16 amino acids. Per germline, CDR1 ENHRY and CDR2 SYGVKD. V was cut by 2 bases and J by 0 bases, with 11 bases left in between. CDR3: CAISEMKANSGNTIYF. DNA for the CDR3: TGTGCCATCAGTGAGATGAAGGCCAACTCTGGAAACACCATATATTTT.

The gene calls are TRBV9 and TRBJ2-2; unclear D gene. V lost 1 base and J lost 4, with 11 bases in between. Per germline, CDR1 SGDLS and CDR2 YYNGEE. The CDR3 is 15 residues long. In DNA, the CDR3 is TGTGCCAGCAGCGTATTCCCAGGTAGCACCGGGGAGCTGTTTTTT. Encoded protein: CASSVFPGSTGELFF. Looking up the rest from reference TRBV9 and TRBJ2-2 gives the full variable domain: DSGVTQTPKHLITATGQRVTLRCSPRSGDLSVYWYQQSLDQGLQFLIQYYNGEERAKGNILERFSAQQFPDLHSELNLSSLELGDSALYFCASSVFPGSTGELFFGEGSRLTVL.

The rearrangement links TRBV6-1 to TRBJ1-2, with D maybe TRBD1 (6 bases). The CDR3 is 14 residues long. Germline V gene sequence: CDR1 MNHNS, CDR2 SASEGT. V lost 6 bases to trimming and J lost 8 bases, with 19 bases between them. CDR3 loop: CASRTTGLAGGYTF. CDR3 DNA: TGTGCCAGCAGAACCACAGGGTTGGCGGGAGGCTACACCTTC.

In DNA, the CDR3 is TGTGCCAGCAGTCTTAACGTAGGTAGGGGACTGTTTTTT. Amino acid sequence: CASSLNVGRGLFF. This chain links TRBV7-3 with TRBJ1-4; a possible D gene is TRBD1 (5 bases). The CDR3 runs to 13 residues. With 6 bases removed from V and 13 bases from J, the gap between germline ends came to 18 bases. The V gene's germline CDR1 is SGHTA and CDR2 FQGTGA.

This chain connects TRBV5-1 to TRBJ2-2, with D unresolved. V was trimmed by 5 bases and J by 0 bases, leaving 8 bases between them. The germline CDR1 and CDR2 sequences are SGHRS and YFSETQ. The CDR3 runs to 14 residues. CDR3 residues: CASRRSTNTGELFF. CDR3 sequence (DNA): TGCGCCAGCAGGCGGAGTACGAACACCGGGGAGCTGTTTTTT.

The rearrangement links TRBV28 to TRBJ1-6; 10 nucleotides line up with TRBD1. Per germline, CDR1 MDHEN and CDR2 SYDVKM. J was trimmed by 8 bases and V by 3 bases; bases with no gene match: 7. The CDR3 extends over 16 amino acids. Here the CDR3 reads CASSFPLGTGDSPLHF. CDR3 nucleotide sequence: TGTGCCAGCAGTTTCCCCCTTGGGACAGGGGATTCACCCCTCCACTTT.

The chain recombines TRBV18 with TRBJ2-7, with D hard to call. The CDR3 consists of 16 residues. Germline values: CDR1 KGHSH, CDR2 LQKENI. The V end was cut by 2 bases, the J end by 2 bases, with 16 bases between. This CDR3 reads CASSPASIGQPYEQYF. In nucleotides, the CDR3 is TGTGCCAGCTCACCAGCGAGTATTGGCCAGCCCTACGAGCAGTACTTC.

This clone has only a few counts. The V and J genes are TRBV5-1 and TRBJ1-4, with unresolved D. The V gene lost 1 base and the J gene lost 8 bases, with 12 bases spanning the gap. Per germline, CDR1 SGHRS and CDR2 YFSETQ. CDR3 size: 14 residues. CDR3 residues: CASSLRQKDEKLFF. CDR3 bases: TGCGCCAGCAGCTTGAGGCAGAAAGACGAAAAACTGTTTTTT.

J is TRBJ1-4 and V is TRBV4-2, with 9 bases that match TRBD1. J was trimmed by 8 bases and V by 5 bases; bases with no gene match: 6. CDR3 length: 14 residues. CDR1 and CDR2 from the germline V gene are LGHNA and YNFKEQ. CDR3 in amino acids: CASSSQGAREKLFF. CDR3 nucleotide sequence: TGTGCCAGCAGCTCACAGGGGGCAAGGGAAAAACTGTTTTTT.

The chain joins TRBV6-6 to TRBJ1-1; D unclear. Trimming took 5 bases from V and 8 from J, leaving 18 bases between them. The CDR3 has 14 amino acids. Per germline, CDR1 MNHNY and CDR2 SVGAGI (reference sequence). This CDR3 is CASSPRTGLLEAFF. The DNA of the CDR3 is TGTGCCAGCAGTCCCAGGACTGGCCTCCTCGAAGCTTTCTTT.

V gene TRBV11-2 combines with J gene TRBJ2-3; 12 bases map to TRBD2. J gave up 4 bases and V 4 bases, and 6 bases lay outside the gene matches. Germline assignment: CDR1 SGHAT and CDR2 FQNNGV. The CDR3 spans 16 residues. This chain's CDR3 is CASSSFLAGGADTQYF. For the CDR3, the DNA is TGTGCCAGCAGCTCTTTCCTAGCGGGAGGGGCAGATACGCAGTATTTT.

The rearrangement joins TRBV10-3 to TRBJ2-5; maybe TRBD2 (6 bases). The CDR3 is 13 amino acids. CDR1 and CDR2 (germline): ENHRY, SYGVKD. The ends were cut back, 6 bases at V and 5 bases at J, with 13 bases in the middle. CDR3 region: CAIRDMEGETQYF. In DNA form, the CDR3 reads TGTGCCATCAGGGACATGGAGGGGGAGACCCAGTACTTC.

The J gene is TRBJ2-5, the V gene TRBV29-1, with D perhaps TRBD1 (5 bases). The better agreement between TRBJ2-7 and the DNA end casts doubt on the J call. This CDR3 is 13 amino acids long. Germline V lookup: CDR1 SQVTM, CDR2 ANQGSEA. The CDR3 bases are TGCAGCGTTGAGGGTCAGGGTCCCTACGAGCAGTACTTC. The encoded protein is CSVEGQGPYEQYF.

CDR3 region: CASSYSGLGSYEQYF. The CDR3 DNA reads TGTGCCAGCAGTTACTCAGGGCTGGGCTCCTACGAGCAGTACTTC. V and J are TRBV6-5 and TRBJ2-7, with D uncertain. Trimming pared 0 bases from V and 0 bases from J, leaving 9 bases between. Germline V gene lookup returns CDR1 MNHEY and CDR2 SVGAGI. This CDR3 region has 15 residues.

The J gene is TRBJ1-1, the V gene TRBV6-6; D ambiguous. V was shortened by 0 bases and J by 0 bases, with 8 bases between the two germline ends. Germline V gene sequence: CDR1 MNHNY, CDR2 SVGAGI (reference sequence). This CDR3 contains 15 residues. The CDR3 bases are TGTGCCAGCAGTTACTCGAACAGCCTGAACACTGAAGCTTTCTTT. This translates into CASSYSNSLNTEAFF.

With regard to this clone: Other DNA sequences in this specimen translate into the identical CDR3. This chain connects TRBV10-3 to TRBJ1-5; D unclear. This CDR3 comprises 12 residues. Germline loops: CDR1 ENHRY, CDR2 SYGVKD. V gave up 3 bases and J gave up 7 bases, with 7 bases separating them. The chain's CDR3 is CAISETGQPQHF. In nucleotides, the CDR3 is TGTGCCATCAGTGAAACGGGGCAGCCCCAGCATTTT.

This clone was counted once. V is TRBV5-4 and J is TRBJ1-3; tentative D call: TRBD1 (6 bases). Germline V CDR1 and CDR2: SGHNT, YYREEE (reference sequence). The CDR3 totals 16 residues. Between the trimmed V and J ends, which lost 4 bases and 0 bases, there was a span of 14 bases. The CDR3 nucleotides read TGTGCCAGCAGCCCTAGAGGGGGACCCTCTGGAAACACCATATATTTT. Protein: CASSPRGGPSGNTIYF. The whole variable domain, remainder taken from reference TRBV5-4 and TRBJ1-3, is ETGVTQSPTHLIKTRGQQVTLRCSSQSGHNTVSWYQQALGQGPQFIFQYYREEENGRGNFPPRFSGLQFPNYSSELNVNALELDDSALYLCASSPRGGPSGNTIYFGEGSWLTVV.

The CDR3 region is CASGWGGRNTEAFF. Here the CDR3 DNA reads TGTGCTAGTGGTTGGGGTGGGAGGAACACTGAAGCTTTCTTT. This chain links TRBV12-5 with TRBJ1-1, with D unresolved. Between the trimmed V and J ends, which lost 4 bases and 1 base, there was a span of 10 bases. Per the germline V gene, CDR1 is LGHNT and CDR2 is FRNRAP. This CDR3 is built from 14 residues.

This clone was picked up one time. V gene TRBV28 combines with J gene TRBJ2-1; the match to TRBD2 covers 10 bases. The CDR3 is 18 residues long. With 6 bases clipped from V and 2 bases from J, the junction kept 13 bases outside the gene matches. Looked up from germline, CDR1 is MDHEN and CDR2 is SYDVKM. CDR3 coding DNA: TGTGCCAGCAGCCGGTATGAGCGGGAGGGCCTGGCCTACAATGAGCAGTTCTTC. Amino acids: CASSRYEREGLAYNEQFF.

In regard to this clone: No conserved phenylalanine or tryptophan is present at the end of the CDR3, so a read error is the likely explanation. The DNA is left out, because the CDR3 cannot be placed on it with certainty; the CDR3 is given as TCRdb lists it. V usage is TRBV19 and J usage is TRBJ1-4. The CDR3 is 12 residues long, ends included. Germline CDR1 reads LNHDA; CDR2 reads SQIVND (reference sequence). CDR3 region: CASTDPPGRGAG.

This chain links TRBV28 with TRBJ1-4, with D possibly matching TRBD1 (5 bases). CDR1 and CDR2 (germline): MDHEN, SYDVKM. The CDR3 contains 14 residues. The V end was cut by 7 bases, the J end by 8 bases, with 17 bases between. This CDR3 reads CASKGFSPLEKLFF. DNA for the CDR3: TGTGCCAGCAAGGGGTTCTCACCTCTGGAAAAACTGTTTTTT.

The chain joins TRBV5-1 to TRBJ2-1; TRBD1 agrees at 7 bases. Germline V gives CDR1 SGHRS, CDR2 YFSETQ. This CDR3 has 15 amino acids. The trim removed 2 bases at V and 6 bases at J, leaving 8 bases unmatched. CDR3 sequence reads: CASSLKSNRGNEQFF. In DNA form, the CDR3 reads TGCGCCAGCAGCTTAAAGAGTAACAGGGGCAATGAGCAGTTCTTC.

J is TRBJ1-2 and V is TRBV2, with D unresolved. This CDR3 comprises 13 residues. Germline-derived CDR1 and CDR2 are SNHLY and FYNNEI. V lost 0 bases, J lost 3 bases, and 5 bases lay in between. CDR3 in amino acids: CASSEAADYGYTF. CDR3 DNA: TGTGCCAGCAGTGAAGCGGCAGACTATGGCTACACCTTC.

As concerns this clone: In the same sample, other DNA sequences code for this CDR3. This rearrangement joins TRBV6-5 to TRBJ2-2; D is perhaps TRBD2 (5 bases). This CDR3 has 14 amino acids. The germline gives CDR1 MNHEY, CDR2 SVGAGI. V lost 2 bases and J lost 3, with 7 bases in between. CDR3 sequence reads: CASSYGGYTGELFF. The CDR3 region has the DNA TGTGCCAGCAGTTACGGCGGGTACACCGGGGAGCTGTTTTTT.

V and J are TRBV2 and TRBJ1-2; TRBD1 matches at 10 bases. The V and J ends lost 4 bases and 8 bases, in that order; junction bases with no gene match: 7. Germline V gene sequence: CDR1 SNHLY, CDR2 FYNNEI. CDR3 length: 14 amino acids. CDR3 region: CASSGETGGGGYTF. CDR3 bases: TGTGCCAGCAGTGGGGAGACAGGGGGCGGAGGCTACACCTTC. The full variable domain, with the rest looked up from reference TRBV2 and TRBJ1-2, is EPEVTQTPSHQVTQMGQEVILRCVPISNHLYFYWYRQILGQKVEFLVSFYNNEISEKSEIFDDQFSVERPDGSNFTLKIRSTKLEDSAMYFCASSGETGGGGYTFGSGTRLTVV.